This T cell receptor beta chain was sequenced during a study of T-cell memory formation after mild COVID-19. TCRdb re-analysed the 5' RACE reads in MiXCR, keeping a single row per CDR3 protein. Counted here are roughly 260,000 distinct CDR3 sequences, over 15% occurring once; the ten biggest clones make up approximately 3.6%. V was pared by 2 bases and J by 3 bases, with 7 bases between. Looked up from germline, CDR1 is SGDLS and CDR2 is YYNGEE. The CDR3 extends over 13 amino acids. The table lists this clonotype with a few counts. The sequencing sample was made of PBMCs or a T cell subset sorted from them (not recorded which). This clonotype was sampled from a young man who had mild COVID-19 (a few samples of this study predate the infection). Cell type and time point are not known. The chain couples TRBV9 to TRBJ2-3; D uncertain. CDR3 in DNA: TGTGCCAGCAGCGTGGGCTTGACAGATACGCAGTATTTT. Amino acids: CASSVGLTDTQYF.